These 26 T cell receptor beta chains originate from one sample sequenced in a study of technical replicates of blood from a handful of donors. Method: immunoSEQ multiplex PCR; TCRdb's copy keeps in-frame clones and lacks some. The sample records almost 65,000 clones, approximately 84% being singletons. Sequences were obtained from PBMCs. These receptors originate from a human donor in good health. Some clones in this sample may be carry-over from other donors' samples.

The V and J genes are TRBV27 and TRBJ2-2; possibly TRBD2 for D (5 bases). CDR1 is MNHEY and CDR2 is SMNVEV in the germline V gene (reference sequence). Between the trimmed V and J ends, which lost 6 bases and 2 bases, there was a span of 10 bases. The length of the CDR3 is 14 residues. The CDR3 nucleotides are TGTGCCAGCAGCTGGACTTTTAACACCGGGGAGCTGTTTTTT. This encodes CASSWTFNTGELFF.

The rearrangement joins TRBV5-6 to TRBJ2-1; TRBD2 matches at 11 bases. Germline values: CDR1 SGHDT, CDR2 YYEEEE. The V gene end was trimmed by 10 bases and the J gene end by 8 bases; junction bases not matched to a gene: 8. This CDR3 spans 13 amino acids. The CDR3 bases are TGTGCCGTGGGACTAGCGGCGAGCCATGAGCAGTTCTTC. This gives the protein CAVGLAASHEQFF.

V gene TRBV6-5 combines with J gene TRBJ1-2; 9 positions agree with TRBD1. The CDR3 length is 14 residues. J gave up 3 bases and V 4 bases, and 3 bases lay outside the gene matches. CDR1 MNHEY and CDR2 SVGAGI come from the germline V gene. CDR3 sequence: CASSSGQGYYGYTF. The CDR3 nucleotides are TGTGCCAGCAGTTCGGGACAGGGATACTATGGCTACACCTTC.

The J gene is TRBJ1-1, the V gene TRBV7-9; 10 positions agree with TRBD1. There are 15 residues in the CDR3. The trim removed 5 bases at V and 5 bases at J, leaving 8 bases unmatched. Germline V gene data show CDR1 as SEHNR and CDR2 as FQNEAQ (reference sequence). The CDR3 reads CASSPGQGSRTEAFF. The CDR3 bases are TGTGCCAGCAGCCCGGGACAGGGGAGCAGAACTGAAGCTTTCTTT.

The chain joins TRBV21-1 to TRBJ2-7; the table names TRBD1, a call not compared with the DNA. TRBV21-1 is classified as a pseudogene. The CDR3 totals 16 residues. CDR3 DNA: TGTGCCAGCAGATCTAAAGGGGATAGGAGCTCCTACGAGCAGTACTTC. Its translation is CASRSKGDRSSYEQYF.

This rearrangement joins TRBV7-2 to TRBJ2-3; perhaps TRBD1 as D (6 bases). Germline V lookup: CDR1 SGHTA, CDR2 FQGNSA. The CDR3 has 15 amino acids. V was trimmed by 4 bases and J by 0 bases, leaving 11 bases between them. The CDR3 DNA reads TGTGCCAGCAGCTATCCGGGACAAAGCACAGATACGCAGTATTTT. Translating gives CASSYPGQSTDTQYF.

This chain joins TRBV7-2 and TRBJ2-1; TRBD2 matches 11 bases. V was pared by 6 bases and J by 5 bases, with 6 bases of the junction left unmatched. The CDR3 runs 15 residues. Germline V gives CDR1 SGHTA, CDR2 FQGNSA. The CDR3 DNA is TGTGCCAGCAGGCTCGGGACTAGCGGAAACAATGAGCAGTTCTTC. Protein product: CASRLGTSGNNEQFF.

This sequence joins TRBV9 and TRBJ2-1; weak D call: TRBD1 (5 bases). The V end was cut by 0 bases, the J end by 8 bases, with 9 bases between. The CDR3 contains 13 residues. The germline V gene encodes CDR1 SGDLS and CDR2 YYNGEE. CDR3 sequence (DNA): TGTGCCAGCAGCGTAGGCAACAGGCATGAGCAGTTCTTC. It encodes CASSVGNRHEQFF.

The rearrangement links TRBV4-3 to TRBJ2-3, with D perhaps TRBD1 (5 bases). Germline V gives CDR1 LGHNA, CDR2 YSLEER. The germline V and J ends were trimmed by 1 base and 4 bases, with 9 bases remaining between them. The CDR3 runs 14 residues. The CDR3 DNA follows: TGCGCCAGCAGCCAAGCCGCAGGGTCAGATACGCAGTATTTT. This gives the protein CASSQAAGSDTQYF.

In its sample, this clone was seen once. The chain is built from TRBV4-1 and TRBJ1-6; D might be TRBD1 (5 bases). Trimming shortened V by 5 bases and J by 4 bases, and 9 bases separated the two germline ends. CDR3 size: 14 residues. CDR1 and CDR2 from the germline V gene are MGHRA and YSYEKL. The CDR3: CASSTDSYNSPLHF. CDR3 sequence (DNA): TGCGCCAGCAGCACCGACAGTTATAATTCACCCCTCCACTTT.

This clone has just a few counts. The chain couples TRBV7-2 to TRBJ2-1; 9 nucleotides match TRBD2. V gave up 5 bases and J gave up 7 bases; unmatched junction bases: 6. Germline assignment: CDR1 SGHTA and CDR2 FQGNSA. CDR3 size: 14 residues. DNA of the CDR3: TGTGCCAGCAGCCCAGGACTAGCGAGTAATGAGCAGTTCTTC. Amino acids: CASSPGLASNEQFF. The full variable domain, its missing parts supplied by reference TRBV7-2 and TRBJ2-1, is GAGVSQSPSNKVTEKGKDVELRCDPISGHTALYWYRQSLGQGLEFLIYFQGNSAPDKSGLPSDRFSAERTGGSVSTLTIQRTQQEDSAVYLCASSPGLASNEQFFGPGTRLTVL.

The chain is built from TRBV7-9 and TRBJ2-5, with 7 bases identical to TRBD2. The CDR3 covers 14 residues. Per the germline V gene, CDR1 is SEHNR and CDR2 is FQNEAQ (reference sequence). J was trimmed by 6 bases and V by 4 bases; bases with no gene match: 8. The CDR3 is CASSSTRGVKTQYF. In DNA, the CDR3 is TGTGCCAGCAGCTCTACACGGGGGGTAAAGACCCAGTACTTC.

The chain carries TRBV14 and TRBJ2-7, with D possibly TRBD2 on 5 matching bases. The CDR3 extends over 15 amino acids. CDR1 is SGHDN, CDR2 FVKESK, per germline. With 0 bases removed from V and 0 bases from J, the gap between germline ends came to 9 bases. The CDR3 nucleotides read TGTGCCAGCAGCCAAGAAGCGGTGAGCTCCTACGAGCAGTACTTC. Its protein product is CASSQEAVSSYEQYF.

This rearrangement joins TRBV15 to TRBJ1-3; TRBD1 matches 8 bases. The CDR3 is made up of 18 amino acids. The germline CDR1 and CDR2 sequences are LNHNV and YYDKDF (reference sequence). Trimming at V came to 5 bases and at J to 1 base, leaving 13 bases not matched to a gene. The CDR3 loop reads CATSPGQGARLSGNTIYF. CDR3 nucleotide sequence: TGTGCCACCAGCCCCGGGCAGGGGGCGCGTTTATCTGGAAACACCATATATTTT.

The chain recombines TRBV11-2 with TRBJ2-3; 9 bases map to TRBD2. Germline CDR1 and CDR2: SGHAT and FQNNGV. The junction had 9 bases not matched to a gene; V was cut back by 1 base and J by 4 bases. This CDR3 region has 17 residues. Here the CDR3 reads CASSLVAGGRLADTQYF. CDR3 DNA sequence: TGTGCCAGCAGCTTAGTGGCGGGAGGGCGACTCGCAGATACGCAGTATTTT.

J is TRBJ2-5 and V is TRBV29-1, with 13 bases matching TRBD2. Trimming took 7 bases from V and 4 from J; bases not matched to a gene: 9. The CDR3 runs 15 residues. Germline lookup yields CDR1 SQVTM and CDR2 ANQGSEA. The CDR3 reads CSGSGTSGNRETQYF. CDR3 nucleotide sequence: TGCAGCGGGTCGGGGACTAGCGGGAATAGAGAGACCCAGTACTTC.

The chain recombines TRBV7-3 with TRBJ2-7; TRBD2 matches at 11 bases. Trimming cost V 2 bases and J 4 bases; bases outside gene matches: 7. Per germline, CDR1 SGHTA and CDR2 FQGTGA. This CDR3 has 16 residues. The CDR3 reads CASSLQGTSGPYEQYF. CDR3 nucleotide sequence: TGTGCCAGCAGCTTACAAGGGACTAGCGGTCCATACGAGCAGTACTTC.

The chain employs TRBV6-5 and TRBJ2-7, with D perhaps TRBD1 (6 bases). Trimming removed 2 bases at V and 3 bases at J, with 11 bases between. The CDR3 totals 14 residues. From germline, CDR1 is MNHEY and CDR2 SVGAGI. The CDR3 DNA follows: TGTGCCAGCAGTTACACTCGGGACAACTACGAGCAGTACTTC. Amino acid sequence: CASSYTRDNYEQYF.

Regarding this clone: At one end the junction does not follow the germline gene, possibly because of a read error. The J gene is TRBJ2-7, the V gene TRBV6-1, with TRBD1 matching over 9 bases. CDR1 and CDR2 from the germline V gene are MNHNS and SASEGT. The CDR3 has 15 residues. The CDR3 here is CASSNPGQGTYGQYF. As DNA, the CDR3 is TGTGCCAGCAGTAATCCGGGACAGGGCACCTACGGGCAGTACTTC.

This chain joins TRBV5-1 and TRBJ2-3; no definite D call. The CDR3 contains 14 residues. V was clipped by 1 base and J by 5 bases, with 11 bases between them. Germline CDR1 is SGHRS and CDR2 is YFSETQ. The DNA of the CDR3 is TGCGCCAGCAGCTTGTTAGATAGAGGAGATACGCAGTATTTT. Protein product: CASSLLDRGDTQYF.

The rearrangement uses TRBV10-3 and TRBJ1-1, with D possibly being TRBD1 (5 bases). CDR3 length: 14 residues. V lost 6 bases and J lost 4, with 15 bases in between. Germline V CDR1 and CDR2: ENHRY, SYGVKD. Here the CDR3 reads CAIRPDGGGTEAFF. The CDR3 bases are TGTGCCATCAGACCGGACGGGGGGGGCACTGAAGCTTTCTTT.

The chain recombines TRBV7-2 with TRBJ2-5, with 8 nucleotides matching TRBD2. The CDR3 spans 16 residues. V gave up 5 bases and J gave up 6 bases; unmatched junction bases: 14. Germline V gives CDR1 SGHTA, CDR2 FQGNSA. CDR3 sequence reads: CASSDSGTRGPKTQYF. In DNA, the CDR3 is TGTGCCAGCAGCGACTCCGGGACTAGGGGCCCCAAGACCCAGTACTTC.

For the CDR3, the DNA is TGTGCCAGCAGCCCCGGACAGTATCAAGGTTCACCCCTCCACTTT. Protein: CASSPGQYQGSPLHF. This chain links TRBV7-2 with TRBJ1-6; perhaps TRBD1 as D (6 bases). Trimming removed 5 bases from V and 9 bases from J, with 17 bases in between. CDR3 length: 15 residues. The germline V gene encodes CDR1 SGHTA and CDR2 FQGNSA.

This clone was counted once. The genes are TRBV4-2 and TRBJ2-5, with 10 bases that match TRBD2. Germline-derived CDR1 and CDR2 are LGHNA and YNFKEQ. The CDR3 sequence is 18 residues long. V dropped 4 bases and J dropped 1; count of bases not matched to a gene: 12. In DNA, the CDR3 is TGTGCCAGCAGCCGCAGAGGGGGCCTAGCGGGGGCCCAAGAGACCCAGTACTTC. It specifies CASSRRGGLAGAQETQYF.

V is TRBV4-2 and J is TRBJ1-5; 7 bases match TRBD1. V gave up 1 base and J gave up 6 bases; unmatched junction bases: 6. Germline CDR1 and CDR2: LGHNA and YNFKEQ. This CDR3 comprises 15 residues. CDR3 residues: CASSQATGSLQPQHF. The CDR3 bases are TGTGCCAGCAGCCAAGCGACAGGGAGTCTTCAGCCCCAGCATTTT.

This rearrangement joins TRBV5-1 to TRBJ1-1, with no clear D. Trimming pared 6 bases from V and 2 bases from J, leaving 14 bases between. Germline V CDR1 and CDR2: SGHRS, YFSETQ. The CDR3 covers 14 residues. The chain's CDR3 is CASKPPGVNTEAFF. In DNA form, the CDR3 reads TGCGCCAGCAAGCCCCCCGGGGTAAACACTGAAGCTTTCTTT. Together with reference TRBV5-1 and TRBJ1-1, the CDR3 gives the full variable domain: KAGVTQTPRYLIKTRGQQVTLSCSPISGHRSVSWYQQTPGQGLQFLFEYFSETQRNKGNFPGRFSGRQFSNSRSEMNVSTLELGDSALYLCASKPPGVNTEAFFGQGTRLTVV.